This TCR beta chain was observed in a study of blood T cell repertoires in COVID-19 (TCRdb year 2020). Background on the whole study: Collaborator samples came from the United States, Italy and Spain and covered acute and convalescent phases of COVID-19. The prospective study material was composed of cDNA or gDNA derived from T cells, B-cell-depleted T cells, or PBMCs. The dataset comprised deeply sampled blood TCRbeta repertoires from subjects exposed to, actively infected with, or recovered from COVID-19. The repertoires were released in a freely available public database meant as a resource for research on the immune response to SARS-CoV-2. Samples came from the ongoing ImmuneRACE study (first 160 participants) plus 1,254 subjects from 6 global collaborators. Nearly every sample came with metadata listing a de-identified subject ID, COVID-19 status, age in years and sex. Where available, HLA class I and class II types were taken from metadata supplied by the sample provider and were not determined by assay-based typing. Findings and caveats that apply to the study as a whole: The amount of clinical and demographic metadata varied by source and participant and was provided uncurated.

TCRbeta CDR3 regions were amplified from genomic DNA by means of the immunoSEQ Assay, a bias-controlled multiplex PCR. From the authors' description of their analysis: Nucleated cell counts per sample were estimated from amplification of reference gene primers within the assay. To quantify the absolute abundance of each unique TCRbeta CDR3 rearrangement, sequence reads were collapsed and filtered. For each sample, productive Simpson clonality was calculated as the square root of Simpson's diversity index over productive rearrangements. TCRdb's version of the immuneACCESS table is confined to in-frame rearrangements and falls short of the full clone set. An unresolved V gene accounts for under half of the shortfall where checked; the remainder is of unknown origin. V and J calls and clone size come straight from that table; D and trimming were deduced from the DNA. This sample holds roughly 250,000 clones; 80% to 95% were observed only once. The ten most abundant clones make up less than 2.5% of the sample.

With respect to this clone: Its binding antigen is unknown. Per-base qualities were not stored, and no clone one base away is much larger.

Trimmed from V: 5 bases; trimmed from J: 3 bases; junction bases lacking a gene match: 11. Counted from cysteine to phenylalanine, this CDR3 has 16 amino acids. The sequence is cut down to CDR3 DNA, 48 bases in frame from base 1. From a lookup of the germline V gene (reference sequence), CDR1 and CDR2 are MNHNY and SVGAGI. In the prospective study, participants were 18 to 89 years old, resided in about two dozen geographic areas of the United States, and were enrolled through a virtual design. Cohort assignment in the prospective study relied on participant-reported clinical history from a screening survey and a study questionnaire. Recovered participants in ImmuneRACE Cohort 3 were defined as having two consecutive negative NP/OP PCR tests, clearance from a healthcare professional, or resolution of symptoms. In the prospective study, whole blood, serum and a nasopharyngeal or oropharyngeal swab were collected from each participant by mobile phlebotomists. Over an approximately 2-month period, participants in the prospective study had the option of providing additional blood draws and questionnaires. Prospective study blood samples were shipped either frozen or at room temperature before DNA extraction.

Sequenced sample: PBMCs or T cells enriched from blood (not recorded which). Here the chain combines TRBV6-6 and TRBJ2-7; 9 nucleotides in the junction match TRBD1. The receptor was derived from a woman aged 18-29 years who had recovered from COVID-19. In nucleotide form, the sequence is TGTGCCAGCAGTAGGGGGGGACAGGGAAGGCTCTACGAGCAGTACTTC. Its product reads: CASSRGGQGRLYEQYF.